A single sample gave rise to the 12 T cell receptor beta chains below, sequenced in a study of T cells of healthy individuals. Each CDR3 protein is one row after TCRdb ran MiXCR on the 5' RACE reads. The top ten hold approximately 5.7% of the sample, which has 100,000 or so distinct CDR3 sequences, roughly 15% seen once. These receptors all come from a human donor in good health.

This clonotype was seen a handful of times. The chain combines TRBV2 with TRBJ1-4; perhaps TRBD1 as D (6 bases). Trimming left V 4 bases short and J 8 bases short, with 17 bases between. The germline V gene has CDR1 SNHLY and CDR2 FYNNEI. This CDR3 region has 15 residues. CDR3 sequence (DNA): TGTGCCAGCAGTGGGACTGCGGGGGCAGGGGAAAAACTGTTTTTT. Protein sequence: CASSGTAGAGEKLFF. Together with reference TRBV2 and TRBJ1-4, the CDR3 gives the full variable domain: EPEVTQTPSHQVTQMGQEVILRCVPISNHLYFYWYRQILGQKVEFLVSFYNNEISEKSEIFDDQFSVERPDGSNFTLKIRSTKLEDSAMYFCASSGTAGAGEKLFFGSGTQLSVL.

The V gene is TRBV7-2, the J gene TRBJ1-6; possible D gene TRBD1, 5 bases. Germline-derived CDR1 and CDR2 are SGHTA and FQGNSA. V was cut by 0 bases and J by 6 bases, with 9 bases left in between. The CDR3 loop spans 15 amino acids. The CDR3 region is CASSLAGVTNSPLHF. The CDR3 DNA sequence: TGTGCCAGCAGCTTAGCAGGGGTTACTAATTCACCCCTCCACTTT. Full variable domain (rest looked up from reference TRBV7-2 and TRBJ1-6): GAGVSQSPSNKVTEKGKDVELRCDPISGHTALYWYRQSLGQGLEFLIYFQGNSAPDKSGLPSDRFSAERTGGSVSTLTIQRTQQEDSAVYLCASSLAGVTNSPLHFGNGTRLTVT.

This clonotype was recorded at least ten times. The chain recombines TRBV30 with TRBJ2-5, with D tentatively TRBD1 (5 bases). The germline V and J ends were trimmed by 2 bases and 3 bases, with 16 bases remaining between them. CDR3 length equals 15 residues. Germline lookup yields CDR1 GTSNPN and CDR2 SVGIG (reference sequence). For the CDR3, the DNA is TGTGCCTGGAGTCCCCGGGCAGGGCTAAAAGAGACCCAGTACTTC. This sequence encodes CAWSPRAGLKETQYF.

At least ten counts were recorded for this clonotype. The rearrangement links TRBV2 to TRBJ2-7; possible D gene TRBD1, 5 bases. CDR3 size: 16 residues. The germline gives CDR1 SNHLY, CDR2 FYNNEI. The V end was cut by 6 bases, the J end by 0 bases, with 18 bases between. CDR3 bases: TGTGCCAGCAGCAACAGGAAAGCCCTAAGCTCCTACGAGCAGTACTTC. Translation: CASSNRKALSSYEQYF.

This clonotype was observed many times. J is TRBJ1-6 and V is TRBV12-3 or TRBV12-4; D ambiguous. Trimming left V 5 bases short and J 3 bases short, with 14 bases between. This CDR3 spans 16 amino acids. In DNA form, the CDR3 reads TGTGCCAGCAGTCCGGGAGACCGGGACTATAATTCACCCCTCCACTTT. As protein: CASSPGDRDYNSPLHF.

The chain has TRBV4-3 and TRBJ2-1, with 16 bases lining up with TRBD2. V shed 4 bases and J 5 bases; nucleotides not matched to a gene: 5. Germline CDR1 reads LGHNA; CDR2 reads YSLEER. The CDR3 runs 17 residues. CDR3 amino acids: CASSPGTSGRAHNEQFF. CDR3 sequence (DNA): TGCGCCAGCAGCCCGGGGACTAGCGGGAGGGCCCACAATGAGCAGTTCTTC.

J is TRBJ2-7 and V is TRBV7-9; tentative D call: TRBD2 (6 bases). V was trimmed by 4 bases and J by 7 bases, leaving 14 bases between them. The CDR3 contains 13 residues. Germline loops: CDR1 SEHNR, CDR2 FQNEAQ (reference sequence). CDR3 loop: CASSYPGVREQYF. CDR3 DNA: TGTGCCAGCAGCTACCCGGGGGTAAGGGAGCAGTACTTC.

The chain links TRBV29-1 to TRBJ2-5, with 8 bases aligning to TRBD2. Unmatched junction bases numbered 9, after V lost 4 bases and J lost 5 bases. Germline assignment: CDR1 SQVTM and CDR2 ANQGSEA. The length of the CDR3 is 14 residues. The CDR3 DNA reads TGCAGCGTTGTAACGGGAGGGAAGTCGGAGACCCAGTACTTC. Protein: CSVVTGGKSETQYF.

The chain joins TRBV5-6 to TRBJ1-6; possibly TRBD1 for D (5 bases). V was trimmed by 1 base and J by 8 bases, leaving 10 bases between them. Looked up from germline, CDR1 is SGHDT and CDR2 is YYEEEE. The CDR3 length is 14 residues. Here the CDR3 DNA reads TGTGCCAGCAGCTTGCTGGGGCAGGATTCACCCCTCCACTTT. Residues: CASSLLGQDSPLHF.

This clonotype was counted at least ten times. The chain has TRBV6-5 and TRBJ2-1; D remains unclear. The CDR3 extends over 15 amino acids. V was shortened by 6 bases and J by 3 bases, with 15 bases between the two germline ends. CDR1 and CDR2 (germline): MNHEY, SVGAGI. The CDR3 DNA follows: TGTGCCAGCAGCACATTCGGAACCAACTACAATGAGCAGTTCTTC. This encodes CASSTFGTNYNEQFF.

This clonotype was detected ten times or more. The rearrangement links TRBV20-1 to TRBJ2-3; D is unresolved. Per germline, CDR1 DFQATT and CDR2 SNEGSKA (reference sequence). This CDR3 is 13 amino acids long. V lost 6 bases and J lost 3, with 13 bases in between. The CDR3 is CSAAIVGTDTQYF. CDR3 bases: TGCAGTGCGGCGATAGTCGGGACAGATACGCAGTATTTT.

V usage is TRBV19 and J usage is TRBJ2-2, with D perhaps matching TRBD1 (6 bases). The germline V gene encodes CDR1 LNHDA and CDR2 SQIVND (reference sequence). This CDR3 is built from 15 residues. Trimming cost V 3 bases and J 2 bases, with 10 bases left between them. The CDR3 DNA follows: TGTGCCAGTAGTATGACAGGAGACAACACCGGGGAGCTGTTTTTT. It translates to CASSMTGDNTGELFF.